The 31 T cell receptor beta chains given below trace back to one sample, sequenced in a study of T cell responses to AZD1222 COVID-19 vaccine. Only in-frame clones appear in the TCRdb table, and some are missing; sequencing was by immunoSEQ multiplex PCR. The sample lists some 110,000 clones, roughly 82% occurring once. Sequencing used peripheral blood, obtained on day 0 of AZD1222 vaccination. The receptors come from an adult in good health.

This chain joins TRBV2 and TRBJ1-5; 7 bases are shared with TRBD1. The CDR3 has 15 amino acids. From germline, CDR1 is SNHLY and CDR2 FYNNEI. Trimming cost V 7 bases and J 1 base; bases outside gene matches: 7. The CDR3 loop is CASTPGGGSNQPQHF. The CDR3 bases are TGTGCCAGCACGCCAGGGGGAGGGAGCAATCAGCCCCAGCATTTT.

This chain joins TRBV5-4 and TRBJ1-2, with D unclear. Trimming left V 3 bases short and J 6 bases short, with 15 bases between. Germline CDR1 is SGHNT and CDR2 is YYREEE (reference sequence). The CDR3 has 14 residues. The chain's CDR3 is CASSYGLGGDGYTF. DNA for the CDR3: TGTGCCAGCAGCTATGGACTGGGAGGAGATGGCTACACCTTC.

The chain has TRBV9 and TRBJ2-7, with TRBD1 matching 8 bases. J gave up 4 bases and V 3 bases, and 9 bases lay outside the gene matches. Germline V gene lookup returns CDR1 SGDLS and CDR2 YYNGEE. This CDR3 comprises 15 residues. The CDR3 region has the DNA TGTGCCAGCAGCGCTGGGGGGACAGGAGGATACGAGCAGTACTTC. Translation: CASSAGGTGGYEQYF. Variable domain in full (rest from reference TRBV9 and TRBJ2-7): DSGVTQTPKHLITATGQRVTLRCSPRSGDLSVYWYQQSLDQGLQFLIQYYNGEERAKGNILERFSAQQFPDLHSELNLSSLELGDSALYFCASSAGGTGGYEQYFGPGTRLTVT.

The chain is built from TRBV30 and TRBJ2-5; the D call may be TRBD1 or TRBD2 (7 bases each). Per the germline V gene, CDR1 is GTSNPN and CDR2 is SVGIG (reference sequence). V lost 8 bases to trimming and J lost 1 base, with 20 bases between them. This CDR3 is 15 amino acids long. The CDR3 is CAGGGTEEPQETQYF. DNA for the CDR3: TGTGCCGGGGGGGGGACAGAAGAACCCCAAGAGACCCAGTACTTC.

The genes are TRBV18 and TRBJ2-7; 8 bases agree with TRBD1. The V gene's germline CDR1 is KGHSH and CDR2 LQKENI. This CDR3 spans 13 amino acids. V lost 5 bases to trimming and J lost 3 bases; unmatched junction nucleotides: 3. CDR3 region: CASSKTGDYEQYF. The DNA for the CDR3 is TGTGCCAGCTCAAAGACAGGGGACTACGAGCAGTACTTC.

This chain connects TRBV7-6 to TRBJ2-3; the match to TRBD2 covers 9 bases. V gave up 1 base and J gave up 7 bases; unmatched junction bases: 12. This CDR3 has 17 amino acids. In germline, CDR1 is SGHVS, CDR2 FNYEAQ. The CDR3 DNA follows: TGTGCCAGCAGCTTAGGCCGCGGGGGGGGAACACTCAATACGCAGTATTTT. Residues: CASSLGRGGGTLNTQYF.

The rearrangement uses TRBV6-2 or TRBV6-3 and TRBJ1-5; TRBD1 aligns across 11 bases. V gave up 2 bases and J gave up 7 bases; unmatched junction bases: 10. This CDR3 comprises 17 residues. CDR1 is MNHEY and CDR2 is SVGEGT in the germline V gene. The DNA of the CDR3 is TGTGCCAGCAGTTACGCGTCCGGGACAGGGGGTAAGCAGCCCCAGCATTTT. Its protein is CASSYASGTGGKQPQHF.

This clone was found a few times. This chain links TRBV24-1 with TRBJ2-7; D gene unclear. V lost 7 bases, J lost 5 bases, and 20 bases lay in between. The CDR3 consists of 15 residues. In germline, CDR1 is KGHDR, CDR2 SFDVKD. CDR3 protein: CATSPSFGSGDEQYF. CDR3 in DNA: TGTGCCACCAGCCCTTCCTTTGGGTCAGGCGACGAGCAGTACTTC.

This sequence joins TRBV5-4 and TRBJ2-1; the D gene could be TRBD1 or TRBD2 (5 bases each). The CDR3 sequence is 15 residues long. CDR1 and CDR2 from the germline V gene are SGHNT and YYREEE (reference sequence). Between the trimmed V and J ends, which lost 4 bases and 6 bases, there was a span of 17 bases. CDR3 coding DNA: TGTGCCAGCAGCCTGTTAATCGGGGACCGCAATGAGCAGTTCTTC. This codes for CASSLLIGDRNEQFF. Filled out from reference TRBV5-4 and TRBJ2-1, the complete variable domain reads ETGVTQSPTHLIKTRGQQVTLRCSSQSGHNTVSWYQQALGQGPQFIFQYYREEENGRGNFPPRFSGLQFPNYSSELNVNALELDDSALYLCASSLLIGDRNEQFFGPGTRLTVL.

The V and J genes are TRBV4-1 and TRBJ1-5, with 7 bases lining up with TRBD1. Germline V gene lookup returns CDR1 MGHRA and CDR2 YSYEKL. CDR3 length: 15 residues. Trimming removed 2 bases from V and 1 base from J; junction bases left unmatched: 2. The DNA for the CDR3 is TGCGCCAGCAGCCAATCACAGGGGAGCAATCAGCCCCAGCATTTT. It codes for CASSQSQGSNQPQHF.

This chain links TRBV7-2 with TRBJ2-5; no clear D gene. Germline V gene lookup returns CDR1 SGHTA and CDR2 FQGNSA. V was clipped by 5 bases and J by 2 bases, with 12 bases between them. The CDR3 has 14 amino acids. CDR3 sequence: CASSDRGTQETQYF. The CDR3 DNA reads TGTGCCAGCAGCGACCGCGGAACACAAGAGACCCAGTACTTC.

The CDR3 region has the DNA TGTGCCAGCAGCCAGTTCGGGGGTGTTAGCACAGATACGCAGTATTTT. It codes for CASSQFGGVSTDTQYF. This sequence joins TRBV3-1 (or the pseudogene TRBV3-2) and TRBJ2-3; the D gene is possibly TRBD2 (6 bases). The germline V and J ends were trimmed by 3 bases and 0 bases, with 13 bases remaining between them. Germline CDR1 is LGHDT and CDR2 is YNNKEL (reference sequence). The CDR3 runs to 16 residues.

The V and J genes are TRBV9 and TRBJ2-6; TRBD1 matches 8 bases. The trim removed 0 bases at V and 1 base at J, leaving 9 bases unmatched. The CDR3 is 19 residues long. Germline V gives CDR1 SGDLS, CDR2 YYNGEE. The CDR3 DNA sequence: TGTGCCAGCAGCGTAGGTACCGGGACAGGTAGATCTGGGGCCAACGTCCTGACTTTC. Its protein product is CASSVGTGTGRSGANVLTF.

The rearrangement joins TRBV5-6 to TRBJ1-2; D uncertain. CDR1 SGHDT and CDR2 YYEEEE come from the germline V gene. Trimming removed 2 bases at V and 4 bases at J, with 15 bases between. This CDR3 is 15 amino acids long. The CDR3 loop reads CASSLRRGEIYGYTF. CDR3 in DNA: TGTGCCAGCAGCTTACGCCGCGGGGAGATCTATGGCTACACCTTC.

V and J are TRBV7-2 and TRBJ2-5; 8 nucleotides align to TRBD1. J was trimmed by 7 bases and V by 5 bases; bases with no gene match: 9. The CDR3 is 14 amino acids. CDR1 is SGHTA, CDR2 FQGNSA, per germline. The CDR3 here is CASSPRTGYRTQYF. The CDR3 nucleotides read TGTGCCAGCAGCCCCCGGACAGGGTATAGGACCCAGTACTTC.

This clone came up a few times. The chain carries TRBV27 and TRBJ1-2, with TRBD1 matching over 10 bases. The length of the CDR3 is 13 residues. Germline loops: CDR1 MNHEY, CDR2 SMNVEV (reference sequence). The J segment lost 11 bases and the V segment lost 3 bases, leaving 6 bases of the junction unmatched. The CDR3 bases are TGTGCCAGCAGTTTCGGACAGGGGGTCGGGTACACCTTC. This sequence encodes CASSFGQGVGYTF.

J is TRBJ2-3 and V is TRBV11-1; D is perhaps TRBD2 (7 bases). Germline V CDR1 and CDR2: SGHAT, FQDESV (reference sequence). Trimming shortened V by 0 bases and J by 2 bases, and 9 bases separated the two germline ends. This CDR3 is built from 15 residues. CDR3 amino acids: CASSLAGGPTDTQYF. The CDR3 DNA is TGTGCCAGCAGCTTAGCGGGGGGGCCCACAGATACGCAGTATTTT. The whole variable domain, remainder taken from reference TRBV11-1 and TRBJ2-3, is EAEVAQSPRYKITEKSQAVAFWCDPISGHATLYWYRQILGQGPELLVQFQDESVVDDSQLPKDRFSAERLKGVDSTLKIQPAELGDSAMYLCASSLAGGPTDTQYFGPGTRLTVL.

The chain links TRBV10-2 to TRBJ2-1; D may match TRBD1 or TRBD2 (5 bases each). CDR3 length: 16 amino acids. V was pared by 6 bases and J by 2 bases, with 17 bases between. Germline V gene lookup returns CDR1 WSHSY and CDR2 SAAADI. The CDR3 sequence: CASSNYGAKTYNEQFF. DNA for the CDR3: TGCGCCAGCAGCAACTACGGGGCGAAGACCTACAATGAGCAGTTCTTC.

This chain uses TRBV3-1 (or the pseudogene TRBV3-2) with TRBJ2-2; no definite D call. Trimming cost V 2 bases and J 6 bases, with 4 bases left between them. The CDR3 totals 12 residues. The germline V gene has CDR1 LGHDT and CDR2 YNNKEL (reference sequence). The DNA of the CDR3 is TGTGCCAGCAGCCAATGGGCCGGGGAGCTGTTTTTT. Its protein is CASSQWAGELFF.

This chain uses TRBV5-1 with TRBJ2-7, with TRBD1 matching 7 bases. V lost 2 bases and J lost 7; bases outside the gene matches: 12. This CDR3 spans 15 amino acids. Germline assignment: CDR1 SGHRS and CDR2 YFSETQ. This chain's CDR3 is CASSFEGAREREQYF. Written as DNA, the CDR3 is TGCGCCAGCAGCTTTGAGGGGGCTCGGGAACGAGAGCAGTACTTC.

This chain uses TRBV19 with TRBJ1-6, with D possibly TRBD1 on 5 matching bases. Deletions cut 5 bases from V and 10 bases from J, with 15 bases between. Germline CDR1 reads LNHDA; CDR2 reads SQIVND (reference sequence). The CDR3 sequence is 14 residues long. The CDR3 sequence: CASSRQGSGSPLHF. The CDR3, as DNA: TGTGCCAGTAGTCGTCAGGGTTCAGGATCACCCCTCCACTTT. The variable domain in full, completed from reference TRBV19 and TRBJ1-6, reads DGGITQSPKYLFRKEGQNVTLSCEQNLNHDAMYWYRQDPGQGLRLIYYSQIVNDFQKGDIAEGYSVSREKKESFPLTVTSAQKNPTAFYLCASSRQGSGSPLHFGNGTRLTVT.

This rearrangement joins TRBV28 to TRBJ1-2; 7 nucleotides align to TRBD1. V shed 4 bases, J shed 3 bases, and the junction held 5 bases outside the gene matches. This CDR3 region has 14 residues. Germline V CDR1 and CDR2: MDHEN, SYDVKM. The CDR3 loop is CASSSGTVHYGYTF. The CDR3, as DNA: TGTGCCAGCAGTTCCGGGACAGTCCACTATGGCTACACCTTC.

The rearrangement uses TRBV6-5 and TRBJ2-1; TRBD1 is a possible D gene (6 bases). Germline CDR1 MNHEY, CDR2 SVGAGI. The CDR3 consists of 13 residues. V gave up 6 bases and J gave up 7 bases, with 13 bases separating them. The CDR3 region has the DNA TGTGCCAGCAGACCCGGACAGTATAATGAGCAGTTCTTC. Translated, it gives CASRPGQYNEQFF.

The chain uses TRBV4-3 and TRBJ1-5, with no clear D. V lost 3 bases and J 3 bases, leaving 12 bases between the germline ends. Germline assignment: CDR1 LGHNA and CDR2 YSLEER. The CDR3 consists of 15 residues. The CDR3 is CASSQGYRNNQPQHF. CDR3 bases: TGCGCCAGCAGCCAGGGGTACAGAAACAATCAGCCCCAGCATTTT.

The rearrangement joins TRBV7-2 to TRBJ1-3, with D unclear. The CDR3 covers 13 residues. The V end was cut by 3 bases, the J end by 6 bases, with 9 bases between. Germline V gene data show CDR1 as SGHTA and CDR2 as FQGNSA. This CDR3 reads CASSFGLENTIYF. CDR3 DNA sequence: TGTGCCAGCAGCTTTGGCCTGGAAAACACCATATATTTT.

The chain links TRBV7-8 to TRBJ2-5; D is perhaps TRBD1 (5 bases). V shed 1 base and J shed 2 bases, with 14 bases lying between them. The CDR3 is made up of 16 amino acids. The V gene's germline CDR1 is SGHVS and CDR2 FQNEAQ. The CDR3 loop is CASSLGWGGKQETQYF. The CDR3 nucleotides are TGTGCCAGCAGCTTAGGGTGGGGCGGAAAGCAAGAGACCCAGTACTTC.

This sequence joins TRBV4-3 and TRBJ1-6; 8 bases are shared with TRBD1. CDR3 length equals 15 residues. Germline V gives CDR1 LGHNA, CDR2 YSLEER. The ends lost 2 bases at V and 7 bases at J; junction bases unmatched: 4. The chain's CDR3 is CASSQMAGGNSPLHF. In DNA form, the CDR3 reads TGCGCCAGCAGCCAAATGGCAGGGGGCAATTCACCCCTCCACTTT.

About this clone itself: Since a much larger clone is just one base distant, this may be a read error. The chain uses TRBV3-1 (or the pseudogene TRBV3-2) and TRBJ2-5; the D is unclear. The germline V gene encodes CDR1 LGHDT and CDR2 YNNKEL (reference sequence). CDR3 size: 11 residues. V lost 4 bases to trimming and J lost 5 bases, with 5 bases between them. Written as DNA, the CDR3 is TGTGCCAGCAGCCTAGGGGAGACCCAGTACTTC. Amino acid sequence: CASSLGETQYF.

V usage is TRBV7-9 and J usage is TRBJ1-1, with TRBD1 as a possible D gene (5 bases). Germline V gives CDR1 SEHNR, CDR2 FQNEAQ (reference sequence). The CDR3 runs to 12 residues. V was trimmed by 2 bases and J by 10 bases, leaving 11 bases between them. CDR3 bases: TGTGCCAGCAGCTTATGGCCCGGGGGAGCTTTCTTT. This encodes CASSLWPGGAFF.

This clone was counted only a few times. This chain uses TRBV12-3 or TRBV12-4 with TRBJ1-2; D uncertain. CDR3 length equals 13 residues. V was trimmed by 1 base and J by 5 bases, leaving 8 bases between them. CDR3 loop: CASSLGQYYGYTF. In DNA form, the CDR3 reads TGTGCCAGCAGTTTAGGCCAGTATTATGGCTACACCTTC.

The chain employs TRBV5-4 and TRBJ2-3, with TRBD2 matching over 9 bases. The CDR3 is made up of 16 amino acids. With 4 bases clipped from V and 8 bases from J, the junction kept 14 bases outside the gene matches. The germline gives CDR1 SGHNT, CDR2 YYREEE (reference sequence). In DNA, the CDR3 is TGTGCCAGCAGCGCCAGGGAGGCGGGGGGGCAAGGTACGCAGTATTTT. Protein sequence: CASSAREAGGQGTQYF.